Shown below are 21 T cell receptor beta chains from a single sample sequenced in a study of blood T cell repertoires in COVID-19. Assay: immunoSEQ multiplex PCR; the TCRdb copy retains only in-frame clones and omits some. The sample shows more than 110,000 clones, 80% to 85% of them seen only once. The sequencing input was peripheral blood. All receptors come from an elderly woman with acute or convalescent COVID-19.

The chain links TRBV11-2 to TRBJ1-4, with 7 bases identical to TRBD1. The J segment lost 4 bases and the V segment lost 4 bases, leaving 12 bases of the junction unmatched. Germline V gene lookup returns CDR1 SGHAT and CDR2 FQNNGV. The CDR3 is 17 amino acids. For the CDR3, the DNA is TGTGCCAGCAGCTCGTCCGGGACAGCCCACGGTAATGAAAAACTGTTTTTT. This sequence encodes CASSSSGTAHGNEKLFF. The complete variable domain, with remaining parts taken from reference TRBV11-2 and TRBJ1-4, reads EAGVAQSPRYKIIEKRQSVAFWCNPISGHATLYWYQQILGQGPKLLIQFQNNGVVDDSQLPKDRFSAERLKGVDSTLKIQPAKLEDSAVYLCASSSSGTAHGNEKLFFGSGTQLSVL.

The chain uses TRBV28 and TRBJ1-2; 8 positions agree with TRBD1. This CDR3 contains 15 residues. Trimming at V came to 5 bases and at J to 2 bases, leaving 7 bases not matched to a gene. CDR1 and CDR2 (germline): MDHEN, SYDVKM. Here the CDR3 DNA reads TGTGCCAGCAGTCGGGACAGGACGACCAACTATGGCTACACCTTC. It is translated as CASSRDRTTNYGYTF.

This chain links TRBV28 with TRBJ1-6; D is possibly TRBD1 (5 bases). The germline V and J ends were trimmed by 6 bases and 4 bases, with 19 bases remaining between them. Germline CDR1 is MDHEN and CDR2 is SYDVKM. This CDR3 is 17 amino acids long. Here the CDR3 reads CASSFTGGGMYNSPLHF. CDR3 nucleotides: TGTGCCAGCAGCTTCACTGGGGGAGGAATGTATAATTCACCCCTCCACTTT.

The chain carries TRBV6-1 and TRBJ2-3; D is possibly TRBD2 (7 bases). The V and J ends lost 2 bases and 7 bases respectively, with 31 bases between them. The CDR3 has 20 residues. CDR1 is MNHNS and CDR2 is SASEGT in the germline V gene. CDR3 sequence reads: CASSERGGGAGDPFLYTQYF. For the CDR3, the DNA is TGTGCCAGCAGTGAAAGAGGGGGTGGCGCGGGAGACCCCTTTTTGTATACGCAGTATTTT.

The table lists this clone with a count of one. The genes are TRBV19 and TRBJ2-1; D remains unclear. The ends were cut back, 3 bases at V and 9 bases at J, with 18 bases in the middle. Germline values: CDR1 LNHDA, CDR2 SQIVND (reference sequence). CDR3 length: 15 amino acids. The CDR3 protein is CASSMLVSVVGEQFF. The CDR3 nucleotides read TGTGCCAGTAGTATGCTAGTGTCTGTGGTCGGTGAGCAGTTCTTC.

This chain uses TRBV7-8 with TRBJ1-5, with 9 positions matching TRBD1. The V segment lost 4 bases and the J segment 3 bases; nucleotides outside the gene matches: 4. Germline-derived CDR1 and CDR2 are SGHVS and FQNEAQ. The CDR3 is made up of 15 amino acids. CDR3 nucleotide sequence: TGTGCCAGCAGCTCGAGGACAGGGGTCAATCAGCCCCAGCATTTT. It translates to CASSSRTGVNQPQHF.

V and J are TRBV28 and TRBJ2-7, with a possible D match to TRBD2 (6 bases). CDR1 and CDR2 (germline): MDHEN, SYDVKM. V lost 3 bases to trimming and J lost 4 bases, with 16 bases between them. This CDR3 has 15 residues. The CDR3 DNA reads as TGTGCCAGCAGTTTCATCTTGGGGGGTCGGTACGAGCAGTACTTC. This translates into CASSFILGGRYEQYF.

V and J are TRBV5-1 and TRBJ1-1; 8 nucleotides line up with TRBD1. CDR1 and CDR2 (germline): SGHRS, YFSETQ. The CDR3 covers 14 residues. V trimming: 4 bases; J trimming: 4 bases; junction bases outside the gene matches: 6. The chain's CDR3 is CASSIRGPSTEAFF. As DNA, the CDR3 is TGCGCCAGCAGCATCAGGGGGCCGAGCACTGAAGCTTTCTTT.

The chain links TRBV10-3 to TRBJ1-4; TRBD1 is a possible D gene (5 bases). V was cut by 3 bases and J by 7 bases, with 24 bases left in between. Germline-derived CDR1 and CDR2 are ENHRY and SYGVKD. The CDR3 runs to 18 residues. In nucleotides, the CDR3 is TGTGCCATCAGTGAATCTGACAGATTAATAAGGAGAGGTGAAAAACTGTTTTTT. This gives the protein CAISESDRLIRRGEKLFF.

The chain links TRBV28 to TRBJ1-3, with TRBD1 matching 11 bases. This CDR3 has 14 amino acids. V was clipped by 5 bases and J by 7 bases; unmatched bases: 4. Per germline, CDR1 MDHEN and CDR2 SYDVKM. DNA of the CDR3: TGTGCCAGCAGTCAAAGGGACAGGGGGAACACCATATATTTT. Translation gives CASSQRDRGNTIYF.

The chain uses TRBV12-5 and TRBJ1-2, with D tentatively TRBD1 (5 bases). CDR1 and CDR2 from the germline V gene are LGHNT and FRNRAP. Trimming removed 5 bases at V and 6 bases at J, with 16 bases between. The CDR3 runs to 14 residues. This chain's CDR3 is CASGPGGGRDGYTF. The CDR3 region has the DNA TGTGCTAGTGGTCCCGGTGGGGGGAGGGATGGCTACACCTTC.

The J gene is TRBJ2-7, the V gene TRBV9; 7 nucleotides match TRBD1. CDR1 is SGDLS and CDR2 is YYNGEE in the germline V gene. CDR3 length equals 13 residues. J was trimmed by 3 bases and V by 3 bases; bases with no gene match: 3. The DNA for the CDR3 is TGTGCCAGCAGCGGCCGGGACAGCTACGAGCAGTACTTC. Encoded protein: CASSGRDSYEQYF.

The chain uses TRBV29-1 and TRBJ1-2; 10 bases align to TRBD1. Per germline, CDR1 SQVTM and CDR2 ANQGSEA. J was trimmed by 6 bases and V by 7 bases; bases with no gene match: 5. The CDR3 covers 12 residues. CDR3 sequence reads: CSGGGQGDGYTF. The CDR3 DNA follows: TGCAGCGGGGGAGGACAGGGGGATGGCTACACCTTC.

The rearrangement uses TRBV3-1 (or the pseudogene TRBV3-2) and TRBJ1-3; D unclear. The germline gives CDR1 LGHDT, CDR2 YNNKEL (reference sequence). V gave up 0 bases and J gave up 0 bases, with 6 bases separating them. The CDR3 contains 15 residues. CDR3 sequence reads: CASSQDLSSGNTIYF. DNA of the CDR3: TGTGCCAGCAGCCAAGACCTCTCCTCTGGAAACACCATATATTTT.

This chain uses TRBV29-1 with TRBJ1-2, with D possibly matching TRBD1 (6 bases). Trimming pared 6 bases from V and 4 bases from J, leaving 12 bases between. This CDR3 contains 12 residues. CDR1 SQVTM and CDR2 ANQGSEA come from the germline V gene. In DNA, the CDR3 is TGCAGCGTACGGACAGCCCTCTATGGCTACACCTTC. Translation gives CSVRTALYGYTF. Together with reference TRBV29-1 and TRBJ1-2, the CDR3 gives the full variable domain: SAVISQKPSRDICQRGTSLTIQCQVDSQVTMMFWYRQQPGQSLTLIATANQGSEATYESGFVIDKFPISRPNLTFSTLTVSNMSPEDSSIYLCSVRTALYGYTFGSGTRLTVV.

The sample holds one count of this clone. In nucleotides, the CDR3 is TGTGCCAGCAGAGTATCACAGGGGGCCGGAGATACGCAGTATTTT. Protein sequence: CASRVSQGAGDTQYF. The genes are TRBV6-5 and TRBJ2-3; 9 bases agree with TRBD1. V lost 6 bases to trimming and J lost 5 bases; unmatched junction nucleotides: 9. Germline V gene data show CDR1 as MNHEY and CDR2 as SVGAGI. This CDR3 spans 15 amino acids.

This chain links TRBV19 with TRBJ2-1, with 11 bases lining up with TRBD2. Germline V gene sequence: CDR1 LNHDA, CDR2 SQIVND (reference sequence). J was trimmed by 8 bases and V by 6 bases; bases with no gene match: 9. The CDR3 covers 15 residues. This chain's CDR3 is CASSLTSGMGDEQFF. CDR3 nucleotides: TGTGCCAGTAGCCTGACTAGCGGGATGGGAGATGAGCAGTTCTTC.

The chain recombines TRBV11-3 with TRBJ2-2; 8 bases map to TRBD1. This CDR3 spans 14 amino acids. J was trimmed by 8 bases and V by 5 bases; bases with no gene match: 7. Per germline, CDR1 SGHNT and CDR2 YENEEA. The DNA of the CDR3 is TGTGCCAGCAGCCTATACCAGGGGGCGGGGGAGCTGTTTTTT. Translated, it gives CASSLYQGAGELFF.

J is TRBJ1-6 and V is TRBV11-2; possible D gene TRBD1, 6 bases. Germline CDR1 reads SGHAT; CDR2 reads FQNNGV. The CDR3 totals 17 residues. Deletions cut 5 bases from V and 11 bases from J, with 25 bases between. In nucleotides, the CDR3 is TGTGCCAGCAGCCTAAAGACAGGAATCCACGGCTGGGCACCCCTCCACTTT. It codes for CASSLKTGIHGWAPLHF. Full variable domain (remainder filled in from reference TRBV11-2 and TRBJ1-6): EAGVAQSPRYKIIEKRQSVAFWCNPISGHATLYWYQQILGQGPKLLIQFQNNGVVDDSQLPKDRFSAERLKGVDSTLKIQPAKLEDSAVYLCASSLKTGIHGWAPLHFGNGTRLTVT.

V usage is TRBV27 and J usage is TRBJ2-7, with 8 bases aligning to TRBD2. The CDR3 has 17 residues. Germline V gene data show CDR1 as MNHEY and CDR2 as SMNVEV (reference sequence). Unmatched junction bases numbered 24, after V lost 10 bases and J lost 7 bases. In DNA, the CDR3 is TGTGCCACCAAGAAAATAAGGGGAGCGGGAGTGGCGGGGGAGCAGTACTTC. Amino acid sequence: CATKKIRGAGVAGEQYF.

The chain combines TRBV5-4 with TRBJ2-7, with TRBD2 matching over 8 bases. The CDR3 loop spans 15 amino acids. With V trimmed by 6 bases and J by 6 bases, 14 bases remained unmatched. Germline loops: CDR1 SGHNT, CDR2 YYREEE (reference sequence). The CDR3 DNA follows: TGTGCCAGCAACAACTACTACGGGAGGGCCGGCGAGCAGTACTTC. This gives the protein CASNNYYGRAGEQYF.